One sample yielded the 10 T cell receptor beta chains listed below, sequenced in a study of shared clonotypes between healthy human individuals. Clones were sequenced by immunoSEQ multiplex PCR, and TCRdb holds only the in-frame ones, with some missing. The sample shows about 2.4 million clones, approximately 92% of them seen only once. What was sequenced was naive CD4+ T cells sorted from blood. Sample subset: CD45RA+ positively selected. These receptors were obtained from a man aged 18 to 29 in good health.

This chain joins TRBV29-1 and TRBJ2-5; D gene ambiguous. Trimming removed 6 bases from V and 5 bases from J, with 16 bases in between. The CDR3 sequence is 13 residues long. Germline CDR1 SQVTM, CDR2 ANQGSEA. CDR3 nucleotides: TGCAGCGTAAATATCGGTGGCACGGAGACCCAGTACTTC. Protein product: CSVNIGGTETQYF.

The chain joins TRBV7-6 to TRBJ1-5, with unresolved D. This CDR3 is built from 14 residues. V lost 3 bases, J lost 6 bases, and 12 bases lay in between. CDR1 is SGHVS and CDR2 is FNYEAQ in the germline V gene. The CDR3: CASSLDEGSQPQHF. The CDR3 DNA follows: TGTGCCAGCAGCTTGGACGAAGGATCTCAGCCCCAGCATTTT.

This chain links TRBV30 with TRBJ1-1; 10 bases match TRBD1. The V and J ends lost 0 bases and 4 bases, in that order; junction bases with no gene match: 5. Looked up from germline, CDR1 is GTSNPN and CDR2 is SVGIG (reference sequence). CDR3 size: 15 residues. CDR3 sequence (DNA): TGTGCCTGGAGTGTAAGCAGGACAGGGGGCACTGAAGCTTTCTTT. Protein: CAWSVSRTGGTEAFF.

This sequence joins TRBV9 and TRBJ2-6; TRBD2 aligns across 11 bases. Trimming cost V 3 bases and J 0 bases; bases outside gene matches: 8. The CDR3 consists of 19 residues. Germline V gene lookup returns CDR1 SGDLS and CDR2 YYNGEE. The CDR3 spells CASSATGLAVRSGANVLTF. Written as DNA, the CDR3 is TGTGCCAGCAGCGCCACGGGACTAGCGGTTCGCTCTGGGGCCAACGTCCTGACTTTC. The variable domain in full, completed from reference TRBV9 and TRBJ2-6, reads DSGVTQTPKHLITATGQRVTLRCSPRSGDLSVYWYQQSLDQGLQFLIQYYNGEERAKGNILERFSAQQFPDLHSELNLSSLELGDSALYFCASSATGLAVRSGANVLTFGAGSRLTVL.

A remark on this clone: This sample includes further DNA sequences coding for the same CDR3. The CDR3 loop is CASSRGGTYYEQYF. The DNA of the CDR3 is TGTGCCAGCAGCCGAGGCGGGACATACTACGAGCAGTACTTC. V and J are TRBV7-9 and TRBJ2-7; D could derive from TRBD1 or TRBD2 (6 bases each). V lost 5 bases and J 3 bases, leaving 14 bases between the germline ends. The CDR3 contains 14 residues. The germline gives CDR1 SEHNR, CDR2 FQNEAQ (reference sequence).

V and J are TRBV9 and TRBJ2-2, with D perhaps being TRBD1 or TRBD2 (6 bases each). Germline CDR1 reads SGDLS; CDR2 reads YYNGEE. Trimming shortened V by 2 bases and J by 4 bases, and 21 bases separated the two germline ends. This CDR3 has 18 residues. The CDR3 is CASSVVPGGSSTTGELFF. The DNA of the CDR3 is TGTGCCAGCAGCGTCGTCCCCGGGGGCTCCTCAACCACCGGGGAGCTGTTTTTT.

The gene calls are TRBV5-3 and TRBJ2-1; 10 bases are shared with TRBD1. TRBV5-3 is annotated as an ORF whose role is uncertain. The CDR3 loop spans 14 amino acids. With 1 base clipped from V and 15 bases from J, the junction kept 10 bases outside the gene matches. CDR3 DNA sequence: TGTGCCAGAAGCTTGCCCGGGACAGGGGTCGGGACGTTCTTC. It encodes CARSLPGTGVGTFF.

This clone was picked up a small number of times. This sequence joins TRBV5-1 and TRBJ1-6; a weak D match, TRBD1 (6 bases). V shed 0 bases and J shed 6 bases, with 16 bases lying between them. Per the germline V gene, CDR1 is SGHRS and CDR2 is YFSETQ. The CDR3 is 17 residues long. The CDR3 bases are TGCGCCAGCAGCTTGGAGTACCGGACAGAGGGTAATTCACCCCTCCACTTT. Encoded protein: CASSLEYRTEGNSPLHF.

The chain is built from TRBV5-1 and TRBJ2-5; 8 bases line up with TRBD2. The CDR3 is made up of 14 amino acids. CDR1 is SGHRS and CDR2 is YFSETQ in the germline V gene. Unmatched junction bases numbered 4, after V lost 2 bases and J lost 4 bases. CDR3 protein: CASSFPSGRETQYF. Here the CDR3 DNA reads TGCGCCAGCAGCTTTCCCAGCGGGAGAGAGACCCAGTACTTC.

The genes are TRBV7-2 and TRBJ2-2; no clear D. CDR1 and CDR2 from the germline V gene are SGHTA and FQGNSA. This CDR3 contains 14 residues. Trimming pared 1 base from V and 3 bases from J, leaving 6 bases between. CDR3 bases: TGTGCCAGCAGCTTAGAAGTCTACACCGGGGAGCTGTTTTTT. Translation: CASSLEVYTGELFF.